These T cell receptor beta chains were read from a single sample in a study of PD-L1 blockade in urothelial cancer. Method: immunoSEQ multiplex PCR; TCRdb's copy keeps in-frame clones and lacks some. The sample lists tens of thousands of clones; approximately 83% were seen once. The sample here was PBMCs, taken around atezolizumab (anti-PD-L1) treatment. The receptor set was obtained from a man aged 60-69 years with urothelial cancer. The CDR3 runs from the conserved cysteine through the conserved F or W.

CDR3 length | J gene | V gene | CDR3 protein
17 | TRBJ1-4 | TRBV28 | CASTPPGEGGTNEKLFF
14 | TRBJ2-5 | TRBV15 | CATSRDRAEETQYF
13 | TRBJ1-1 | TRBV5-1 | CASSYSRNTEAFF
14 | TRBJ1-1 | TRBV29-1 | CSVGANSGDTEAFF
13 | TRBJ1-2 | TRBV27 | CASSLNSNYGYTF
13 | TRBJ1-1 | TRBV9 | CASSGLGGGEAFF
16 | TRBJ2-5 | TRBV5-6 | CASSFPTSGIQETQYF
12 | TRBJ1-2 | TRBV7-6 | CASSQPLSGYTF
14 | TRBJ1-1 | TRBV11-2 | CASSLVPSGTEAFF
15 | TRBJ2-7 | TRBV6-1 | CASSRTRGPTYEQYF
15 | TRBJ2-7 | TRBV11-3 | CASSLVGQGIYEQYF
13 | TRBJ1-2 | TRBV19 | CASTPDNYYGYTF
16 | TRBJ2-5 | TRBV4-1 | CASSPRTGGYQETQYF